This TCR beta chain was sequenced during a study of CD8+CD57+ T cells in acquired aplastic anemia. By flow cytometry, patients selected for sequencing had shown an expansion of CD8+CD57+ cells. For CDR3 and TCR beta VDJ profiling, genomic DNA was the template used. TCRdb redid the calling of the reads with MiXCR, one entry per CDR3 protein. Of 100,000 to 150,000 distinct CDR3 sequences in the sample, about 40% were seen once. This clonotype was observed a few times. Germline V gene sequence: CDR1 MNHNS, CDR2 SASEGT. The CDR3 covers 16 residues. The ends were cut back, 7 bases at V and 5 bases at J, with 21 bases in the middle.

The clonotype was recovered from a human donor with aplastic anemia. Source material: sorted CD4+, CD8+, or CD8+CD57+ T cells (not recorded which) from PBMCs. The V and J genes are TRBV6-1 and TRBJ1-5, with D maybe TRBD1 (5 bases). CDR3 in amino acids: CASNPGRGIIYQPQHF. CDR3 coding DNA: TGTGCCAGCAACCCGGGACGGGGGATAATCTATCAGCCCCAGCATTTT.